The rows below give T cell receptor beta chains drawn from one sample of a study of Tregs in tolerant kidney transplant recipients. The method was immunoSEQ multiplex PCR; TCRdb's version includes in-frame clones alone and lacks a portion of them. This table has tens of thousands of clones, 75% to 90% appearing once. The material was Tregs from blood, obtained before the transplant. These receptors were obtained from a human donor who received a combined kidney and bone marrow transplant. Both conserved end residues are trimmed from each CDR3.

TRBJ2-7,TRBV11-2,ASSLDPGLNEQY
TRBJ2-2,TRBV18,ASSSTSGSGTGELF
TRBJ1-2,TRBV6-6,ASSYSVELYGYT
TRBJ2-4,TRBV2,ASSEALRGGAKNIQY
TRBJ2-2,TRBV10-2,ASVSQDFNTGELF
TRBJ1-2,TRBV4-3,ASSRTGTANYGYT
TRBJ2-1,TRBV5-6,ASSYYRSSYNEQF
TRBJ1-2,TRBV7-9,ASSPGTGGYLGYGYT
TRBJ1-2,TRBV5-1,ASRSEGGGPWGYT
TRBJ2-5,TRBV2,ASRETGGETQY
TRBJ1-2,TRBV6-1,ASRGAGKVNYGYT
TRBJ2-7,TRBV21-1,ASSFRRDGPYEQY
TRBJ1-1,TRBV5-1,ASSFGGNTEAF
TRBJ2-1,TRBV11-2,ASSARGAVTYNEQF
TRBJ2-2,TRBV28,ASSLSSSGTVLTGELF
TRBJ2-1,TRBV7-2,ASSSTGTSTSQF
TRBJ2-7,TRBV6-5,ASRSTRDEQY
TRBJ2-5,TRBV7-2,ASSLGGSGETQY
TRBJ2-1,TRBV4-2,ASSHGPYNEQF
TRBJ2-5,TRBV5-6,ASSPKRTGMGETQY
TRBJ2-5,TRBV7-6,ASSKGPSGRYGKQTQY
TRBJ2-5,TRBV5-5,ASSFLSRFQETQY
TRBJ2-1,TRBV5-6,ASSFEPYGGMFDEQF
TRBJ2-7,TRBV5-1,ASSYGGSYEQY
TRBJ2-3,TRBV7-9,ASREGLGQGEYTDTQY
TRBJ1-5,TRBV5-5,ASSSVLYSNQPQH
TRBJ1-1,TRBV6-6,ASSYNQGATEAF
TRBJ1-1,TRBV5-6,ASSLPTGGKTEAF
TRBJ2-3,TRBV4-1,ASSHIFMGGDPDTQY
TRBJ2-7,TRBV15,ATSRDSGLALF
TRBJ2-5,TRBV10-3,AISESRLAGGLVEETQY
TRBJ1-2,TRBV7-2,ASSGGDRGRGNYGYT
TRBJ1-3,TRBV6-6,ASKVGGTGNTIY
TRBJ2-5,TRBV7-2,ASSLVSGSGGKETQY
TRBJ1-4,TRBV19,ASSDRASTNEKLF
TRBJ2-1,TRBV11-2,ASGHPAEVRQRTYNEQF
TRBJ1-2,TRBV15,ATSSLRTDLTYGYT
TRBJ1-4,TRBV7-6,ASSRNEGSKRGEKLF
TRBJ1-2,TRBV6-6,ASSYSRDSYGYT
TRBJ2-2,TRBV19,ASSKGLNTGELF
TRBJ2-5,TRBV5-1,ASSLGLAGASVETQY
TRBJ1-1,TRBV19,ASSDSDSRWTEAF
TRBJ2-7,TRBV11-2,ASSLDLGTGGHEQY
TRBJ2-4,TRBV28,ASSLLGLAGLDKNIQY
TRBJ2-3,TRBV5-5,ASSYGRDGYTDTQY
TRBJ1-3,TRBV7-2,ASHMVSGTIY
TRBJ2-3,TRBV7-8,ASSLYTDTQY
TRBJ2-1,TRBV29-1,SVEDLGSNNEQF
TRBJ2-1,TRBV2,APRQGDSYNEQF